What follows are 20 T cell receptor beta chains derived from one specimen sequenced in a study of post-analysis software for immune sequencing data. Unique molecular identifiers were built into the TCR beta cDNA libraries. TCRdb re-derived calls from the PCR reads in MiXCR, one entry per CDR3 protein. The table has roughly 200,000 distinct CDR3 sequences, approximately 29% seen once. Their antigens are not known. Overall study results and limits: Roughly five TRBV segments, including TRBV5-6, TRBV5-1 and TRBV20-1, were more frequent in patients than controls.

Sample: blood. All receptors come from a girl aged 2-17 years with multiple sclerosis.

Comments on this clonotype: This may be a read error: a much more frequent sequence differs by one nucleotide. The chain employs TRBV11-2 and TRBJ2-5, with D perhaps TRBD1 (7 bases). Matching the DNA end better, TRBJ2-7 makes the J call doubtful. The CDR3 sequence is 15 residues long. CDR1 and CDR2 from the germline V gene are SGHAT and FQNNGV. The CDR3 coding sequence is TGTGCCAGCAGCTTGCTTGCGGGACAGAGCTACGAGCAGTACTTC. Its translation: CASSLLAGQSYEQYF.

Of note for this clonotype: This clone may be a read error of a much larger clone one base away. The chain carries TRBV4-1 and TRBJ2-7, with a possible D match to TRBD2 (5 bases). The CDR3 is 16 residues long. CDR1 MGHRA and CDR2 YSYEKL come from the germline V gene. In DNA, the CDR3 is TGCGCCAACAGCCCGCCAGATAGCGAAAGCTCCTACGAGCAGTACTTC. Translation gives CANSPPDSESSYEQYF.

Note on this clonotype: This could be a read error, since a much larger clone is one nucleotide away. Here the CDR3 reads CSAYDRGNEQYF. For the CDR3, the DNA is TGCAGTGCTTACGACAGGGGCAATGAGCAGTACTTC. This sequence joins TRBV20-1 and TRBJ2-7, with 8 bases fitting TRBD1. The CDR3 covers 12 residues. Germline values: CDR1 DFQATT, CDR2 SNEGSKA (reference sequence). V lost 5 bases and J lost 7; bases outside the gene matches: 7.

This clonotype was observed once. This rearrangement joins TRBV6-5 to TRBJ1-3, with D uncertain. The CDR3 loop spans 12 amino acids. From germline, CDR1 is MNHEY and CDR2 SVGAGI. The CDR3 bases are TGTGGGACCATCAGCTCTGGAAACACCATATATTTT. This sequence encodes CGTISSGNTIYF.

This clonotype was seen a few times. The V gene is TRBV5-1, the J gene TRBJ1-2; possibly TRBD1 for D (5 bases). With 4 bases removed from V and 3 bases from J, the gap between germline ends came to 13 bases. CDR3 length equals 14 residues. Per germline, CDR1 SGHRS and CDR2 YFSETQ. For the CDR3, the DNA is TGCGCCAGCAGCCCCGCTCAGGGTGACTATGGCTACACCTTC. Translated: CASSPAQGDYGYTF. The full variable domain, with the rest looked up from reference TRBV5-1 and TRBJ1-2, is KAGVTQTPRYLIKTRGQQVTLSCSPISGHRSVSWYQQTPGQGLQFLFEYFSETQRNKGNFPGRFSGRQFSNSRSEMNVSTLELGDSALYLCASSPAQGDYGYTFGSGTRLTVV.

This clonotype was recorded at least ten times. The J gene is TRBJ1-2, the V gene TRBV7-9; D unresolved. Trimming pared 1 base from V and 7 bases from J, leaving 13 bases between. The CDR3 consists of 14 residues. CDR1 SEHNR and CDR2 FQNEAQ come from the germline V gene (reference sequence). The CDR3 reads CASSLEVGLGGYTF. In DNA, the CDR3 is TGTGCCAGCAGCTTAGAAGTCGGTTTGGGTGGCTACACCTTC.

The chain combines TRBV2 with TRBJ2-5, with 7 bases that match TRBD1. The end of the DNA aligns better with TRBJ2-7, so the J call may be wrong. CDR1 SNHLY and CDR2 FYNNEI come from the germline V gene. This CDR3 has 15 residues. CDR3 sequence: CASSEWDSLSYEQYF. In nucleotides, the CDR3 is TGTGCCAGCAGTGAGTGGGACAGCCTTTCCTACGAGCAGTACTTC.

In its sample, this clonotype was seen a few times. The CDR3 region has the DNA TGTGCCAGCACGAGGACGGACCCACGCACAGATACGCAGTATTTT. This translates into CASTRTDPRTDTQYF. V gene TRBV2 combines with J gene TRBJ2-3; D not resolved. The ends were cut back, 7 bases at V and 1 base at J, with 15 bases in the middle. Per the germline V gene, CDR1 is SNHLY and CDR2 is FYNNEI. The CDR3 has 15 residues.

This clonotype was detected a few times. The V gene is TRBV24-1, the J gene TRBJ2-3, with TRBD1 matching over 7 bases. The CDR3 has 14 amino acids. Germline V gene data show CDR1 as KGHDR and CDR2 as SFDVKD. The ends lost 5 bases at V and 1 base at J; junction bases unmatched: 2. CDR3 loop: CATSATGGTDTQYF. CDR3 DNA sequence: TGTGCCACCAGTGCTACAGGGGGCACAGATACGCAGTATTTT.

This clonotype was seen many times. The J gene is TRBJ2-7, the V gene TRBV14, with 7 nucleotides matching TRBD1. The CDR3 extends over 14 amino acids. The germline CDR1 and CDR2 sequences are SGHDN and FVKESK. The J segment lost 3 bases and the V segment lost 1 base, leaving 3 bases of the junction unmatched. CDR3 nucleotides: TGTGCCAGCAGCCAAGTAGACAGGGACTACGAGCAGTACTTC. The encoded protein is CASSQVDRDYEQYF.

In DNA, the CDR3 is TGTGCCAGCAGCCATAGACTAGTAGGGTACGAGCAGTACTTC. Amino acid sequence: CASSHRLVGYEQYF. This sequence joins TRBV6-5 and TRBJ2-4, with D maybe TRBD2 (6 bases). The DNA end lines up better with TRBJ2-7; the J call may be wrong. The CDR3 is 14 residues long. CDR1 is MNHEY, CDR2 SVGAGI, per germline.

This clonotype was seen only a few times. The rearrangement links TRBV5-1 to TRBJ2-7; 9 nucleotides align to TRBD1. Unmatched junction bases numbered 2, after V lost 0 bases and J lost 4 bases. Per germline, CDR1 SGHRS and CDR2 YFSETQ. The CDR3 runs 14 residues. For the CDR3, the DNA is TGCGCCAGCAGCTTGGGGGACAGGGAGTACGAGCAGTACTTC. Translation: CASSLGDREYEQYF.

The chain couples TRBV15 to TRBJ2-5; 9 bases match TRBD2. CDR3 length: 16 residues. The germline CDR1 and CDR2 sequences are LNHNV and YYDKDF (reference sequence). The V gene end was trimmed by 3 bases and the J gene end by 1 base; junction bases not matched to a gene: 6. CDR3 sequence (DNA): TGTGCCACCAGCAGGAGAAGACTAGCGGCCCAAGAGACCCAGTACTTC. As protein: CATSRRRLAAQETQYF.

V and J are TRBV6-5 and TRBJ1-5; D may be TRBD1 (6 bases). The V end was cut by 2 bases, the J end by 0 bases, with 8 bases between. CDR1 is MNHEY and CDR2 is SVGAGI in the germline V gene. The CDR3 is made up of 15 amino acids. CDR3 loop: CASSYGGDSNQPQHF. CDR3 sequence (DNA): TGTGCCAGCAGTTACGGGGGCGATAGCAATCAGCCCCAGCATTTT.

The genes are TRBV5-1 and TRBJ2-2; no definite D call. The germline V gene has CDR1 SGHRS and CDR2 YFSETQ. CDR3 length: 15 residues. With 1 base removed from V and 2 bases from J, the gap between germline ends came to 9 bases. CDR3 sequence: CASSLNVGNTGELFF. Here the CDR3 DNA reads TGCGCCAGCAGCTTGAATGTCGGAAACACCGGGGAGCTGTTTTTT.

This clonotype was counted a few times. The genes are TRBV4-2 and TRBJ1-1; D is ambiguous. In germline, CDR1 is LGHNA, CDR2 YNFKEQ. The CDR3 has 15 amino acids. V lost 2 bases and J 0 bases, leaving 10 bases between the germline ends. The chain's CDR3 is CASSQNPGVNTEAFF. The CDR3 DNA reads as TGTGCCAGCAGCCAAAACCCCGGTGTGAACACTGAAGCTTTCTTT.

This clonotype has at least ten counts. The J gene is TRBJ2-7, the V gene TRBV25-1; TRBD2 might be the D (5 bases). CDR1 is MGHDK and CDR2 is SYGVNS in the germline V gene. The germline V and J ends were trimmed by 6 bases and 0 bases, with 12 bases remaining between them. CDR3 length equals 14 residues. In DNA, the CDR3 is TGTGCCAGCAGGGCCGCGGGCAACTCCTACGAGCAGTACTTC. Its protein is CASRAAGNSYEQYF.

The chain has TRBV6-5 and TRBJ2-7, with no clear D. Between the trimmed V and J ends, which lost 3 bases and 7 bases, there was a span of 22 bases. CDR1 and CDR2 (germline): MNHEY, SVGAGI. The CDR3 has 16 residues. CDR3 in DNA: TGTGCCAGCAGTTATTCGACCGCGAGCTCCTACAATGAGCAGTACTTC. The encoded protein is CASSYSTASSYNEQYF.

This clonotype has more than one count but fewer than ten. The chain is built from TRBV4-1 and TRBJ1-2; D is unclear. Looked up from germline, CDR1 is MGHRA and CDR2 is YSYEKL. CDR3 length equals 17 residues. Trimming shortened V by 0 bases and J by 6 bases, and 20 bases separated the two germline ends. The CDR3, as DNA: TGCGCCAGCAGCCAAGATAGGACGGCGCTTGGGAATCATGGCTACACCTTC. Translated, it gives CASSQDRTALGNHGYTF.

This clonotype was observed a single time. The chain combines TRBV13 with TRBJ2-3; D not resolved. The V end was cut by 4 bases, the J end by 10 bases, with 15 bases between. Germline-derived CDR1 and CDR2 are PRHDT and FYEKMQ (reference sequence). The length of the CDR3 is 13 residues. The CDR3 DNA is TGTGCCAGCAGCTCTCTAGACATGGAGTCGCAGTATTTT. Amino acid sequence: CASSSLDMESQYF.